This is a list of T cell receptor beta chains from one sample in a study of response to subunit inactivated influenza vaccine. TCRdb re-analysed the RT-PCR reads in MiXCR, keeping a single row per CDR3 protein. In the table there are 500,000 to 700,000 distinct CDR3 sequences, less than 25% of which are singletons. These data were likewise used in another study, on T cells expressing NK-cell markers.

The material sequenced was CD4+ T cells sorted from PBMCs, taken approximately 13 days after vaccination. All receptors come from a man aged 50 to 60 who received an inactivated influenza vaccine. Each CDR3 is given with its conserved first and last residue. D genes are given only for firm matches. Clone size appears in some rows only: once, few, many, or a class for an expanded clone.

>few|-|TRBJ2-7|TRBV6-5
CASSYRALARYEQYF
TGTGCCAGCAGTTACCGGGCTCTGGCCCGCTACGAGCAGTACTTC
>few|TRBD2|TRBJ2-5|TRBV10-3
CAIRTSGDQETQYF
TGTGCCATCAGGACTAGCGGGGACCAAGAGACCCAGTACTTC
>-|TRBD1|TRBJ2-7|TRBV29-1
CSYILGQGSYEQYF
TGCAGCTACATCCTAGGACAGGGGTCCTACGAGCAGTACTTC
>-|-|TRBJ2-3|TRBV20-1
CSARLQTSTDTQYF
TGCAGTGCCCGACTTCAAACTAGCACAGATACGCAGTATTTT
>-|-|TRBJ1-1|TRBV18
CASSPRPGAQVTEAFF
TGTGCCAGCTCACCCAGACCGGGGGCGCAGGTCACTGAAGCTTTCTTT
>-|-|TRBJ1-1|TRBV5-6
CASSPAGADNTEAFF
TGTGCCAGCAGCCCGGCGGGGGCAGATAACACTGAAGCTTTCTTT
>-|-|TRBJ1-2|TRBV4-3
CASSQAQHNYGYTF
TGCGCCAGCAGCCAAGCCCAACACAACTATGGCTACACCTTC
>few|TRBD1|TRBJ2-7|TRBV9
CASSVAGTGAYEQYF
TGTGCCAGCAGCGTAGCTGGGACAGGCGCCTACGAGCAGTACTTC
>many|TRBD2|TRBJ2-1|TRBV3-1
CASSPYQRGAGGEQFF
TGTGCCAGCAGCCCATACCAGCGGGGAGCAGGCGGGGAGCAGTTCTTC
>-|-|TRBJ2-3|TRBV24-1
CATSDFAGTRTDTQYF
TGTGCCACCAGTGATTTTGCGGGGACCCGCACAGATACGCAGTATTTT
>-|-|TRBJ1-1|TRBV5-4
CASSLDRGAHTEAFF
TGTGCCAGCAGCTTGGATCGGGGGGCGCACACTGAAGCTTTCTTT
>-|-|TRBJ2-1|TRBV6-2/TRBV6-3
CASSYPDYNEEFF
TGTGCCAGCAGTTACCCCGATTACAATGAGGAGTTCTTC
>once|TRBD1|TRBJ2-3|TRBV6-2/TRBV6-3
CASSRTGVTDTQYF
TGTGCCAGCAGTCGGACAGGGGTCACAGATACGCAGTATTTT
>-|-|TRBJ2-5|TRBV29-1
CSVGFQETQYF
TGCAGCGTGGGGTTCCAAGAGACCCAGTACTTC
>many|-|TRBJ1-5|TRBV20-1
CSALIPRGGQPQHF
TGCAGTGCCCTAATCCCCAGGGGAGGTCAGCCCCAGCATTTT
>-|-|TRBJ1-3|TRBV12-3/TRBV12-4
CASSPNSSGNTIYF
TGTGCCAGCAGCCCGAACAGCTCTGGAAACACCATATATTTT
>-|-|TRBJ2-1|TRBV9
CASSVDGDEQFF
TGTGCCAGCAGCGTAGACGGGGATGAGCAGTTCTTC
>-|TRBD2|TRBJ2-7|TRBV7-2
CASSLKAGPYEQYF
TGTGCCAGCAGCTTAAAAGCGGGACCCTACGAGCAGTACTTC
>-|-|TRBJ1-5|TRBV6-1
CASGGRGSNQPQHF
TGTGCCAGCGGAGGCAGGGGTAGCAATCAGCCCCAGCATTTT
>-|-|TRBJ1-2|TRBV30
CAWSAMANYGYTF
TGTGCCTGGAGTGCAATGGCTAACTATGGCTACACCTTC
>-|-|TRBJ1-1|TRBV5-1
CASSGGLTEAFF
TGCGCCAGCAGCGGGGGACTCACTGAAGCTTTCTTT
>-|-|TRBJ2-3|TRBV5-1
CASSPAGRIDTQYF
TGCGCCAGCAGCCCGGCGGGCAGGATAGATACGCAGTATTTT
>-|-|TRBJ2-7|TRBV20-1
CSAKTVDDEQYF
TGCAGTGCTAAGACAGTTGACGACGAGCAGTACTTC
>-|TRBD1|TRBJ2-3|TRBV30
CAWSANRGPTDTQYF
TGTGCCTGGAGTGCAAACAGGGGACCCACAGATACGCAGTATTTT
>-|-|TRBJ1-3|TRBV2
CASRIAGNTIYF
TGTGCCAGCAGGATTGCCGGAAACACCATATATTTT
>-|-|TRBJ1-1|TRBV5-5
CASSLWANTEAFF
TGTGCCAGCAGCTTGTGGGCGAACACTGAAGCTTTCTTT
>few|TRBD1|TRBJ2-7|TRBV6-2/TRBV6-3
CASSYVGQTWYF
TGTGCCAGCAGTTACGTGGGACAGACGTGGTACTTC
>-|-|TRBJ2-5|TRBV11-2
CASAWGQKETQYF
TGTGCCAGCGCATGGGGACAAAAAGAGACCCAGTACTTC
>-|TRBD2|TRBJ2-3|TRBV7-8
CASSERTSGTDTQYF
TGTGCCAGCAGCGAAAGGACTAGCGGAACAGATACGCAGTATTTT
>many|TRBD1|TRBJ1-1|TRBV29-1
CSVVPGQGTEAFF
TGCAGCGTCGTCCCGGGACAGGGGACTGAAGCTTTCTTT
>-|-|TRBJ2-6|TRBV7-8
CASSFNGANVLTF
TGTGCCAGCAGCTTTAACGGGGCCAACGTCCTGACTTTC
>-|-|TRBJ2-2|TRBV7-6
CASSLGTRGGELFF
TGTGCCAGCAGCTTAGGGACCAGGGGCGGGGAGCTGTTTTTT